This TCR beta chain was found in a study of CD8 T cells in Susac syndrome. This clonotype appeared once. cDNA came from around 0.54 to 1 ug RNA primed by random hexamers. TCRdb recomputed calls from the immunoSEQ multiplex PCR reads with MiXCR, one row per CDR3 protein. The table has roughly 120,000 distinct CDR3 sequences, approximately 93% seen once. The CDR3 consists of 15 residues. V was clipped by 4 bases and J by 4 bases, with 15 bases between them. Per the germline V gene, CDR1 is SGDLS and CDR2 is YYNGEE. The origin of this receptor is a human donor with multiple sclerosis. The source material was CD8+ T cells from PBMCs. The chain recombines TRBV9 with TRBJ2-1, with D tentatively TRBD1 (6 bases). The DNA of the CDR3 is TGTGCCAGCAGCACTTCTCTGGGACAATACAATGAGCAGTTCTTC. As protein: CASSTSLGQYNEQFF.